The clone carrying this T cell receptor (beta chain) was recorded a few times. Since all of the isolated RNA was reverse transcribed, expressed TCRB transcripts were what got sequenced. Using immunoSEQ multiplex PCR, the repertoire was profiled, and TCRdb retains in-frame clones only, with some absent. The sample has about 320,000 clones; around 15% are singletons. There are 14 residues in the CDR3. Germline V gives CDR1 SGHTA, CDR2 FQGNSA. V lost 0 bases, J lost 6 bases, and 8 bases lay in between. The data originate from a study of beta chain features in type 1 diabetes. This sequence joins TRBV7-2 and TRBJ1-4, with unresolved D. This TCR came from a man aged 25-40 years in good health. Sequenced sample: central memory CD4+ T cells from blood. The CDR3: CASSLARADEKLFF. The CDR3 region has the DNA TGTGCCAGCAGCTTAGCTCGGGCGGATGAAAAACTGTTTTTT.